There are many counts of the clone carrying this T cell receptor beta chain. Its antigen is not known. The sample's time point: patch test 2, 6 weeks after DPC sensitization. The treatment here: therapeutic diphenylcyclopropenone sensitization with weekly scalp DPC. This CDR3 is 13 amino acids long. From germline, CDR1 is SGHTA and CDR2 FQGNSA. The V gene end was trimmed by 5 bases and the J gene end by 3 bases; junction bases not matched to a gene: 2. The data were taken from a study of human T cells and chemical hapten exposure. Study information: There were weekly diphenylcyclopropenone doses to the scalp for patients throughout the roughly 23-week study. Recorded diagnoses among the mostly female patients were alopecia areata, totalis or universalis.

Whole-study results and caveats: Among expanded TCRs, significantly more large CDR3 similarity clusters formed than among controls.

Authors' processing steps: Per-sample TCR counts ranged from about 20,000 to 700,000, median about 90,000. TCRdb used MiXCR to reprocess the RACE reads, holding one entry per CDR3 protein. These V and J calls originate from TCRdb's pipeline instead of the authors' own analysis. The sample consists of around 42,000 distinct CDR3 sequences, over 3% of them appearing once. Here the sequenced sample was whole blood, taken in connection with sensitization to the hapten diphenylcyclopropenone (DPC). V is TRBV7-2 and J is TRBJ2-3; 7 bases match TRBD1. This TCR derives from a man aged 35 to 55 with alopecia areata. Some clones in this sample may be carry-over from other donors' samples. CDR3 DNA: TGTGCCAGCAGCCCGGACAGGACAGATACGCAGTATTTT. Protein: CASSPDRTDTQYF.